These 4 T cell receptor beta chains were all obtained from the same sample, sequenced in a study of Graves' ophthalmopathy and Graves' hyperthyroidism. From RNA, the CDR3 regions of TCR beta chains were amplified and sequenced. In the first round, RT-PCR was carried out with HTBI primers, and a multiplex PCR formed the second round. TCRdb re-derived calls from the multiplex PCR reads in MiXCR, one entry per CDR3 protein. The sample lists about 640,000 distinct CDR3 sequences; approximately 39% were seen once. The sequencing sample was made of peripheral blood. The receptors were gathered from an adult man with Graves' ophthalmopathy.

The rearrangement links TRBV30 to TRBJ2-7; D possibly corresponds to TRBD1 (5 bases). Germline CDR1 reads GTSNPN; CDR2 reads SVGIG (reference sequence). V was shortened by 0 bases and J by 9 bases, with 15 bases between the two germline ends. There are 13 residues in the CDR3. Here the CDR3 reads CAWSVKEGASQYF. In nucleotides, the CDR3 is TGTGCCTGGAGTGTAAAGGAAGGGGCGTCGCAGTACTTC.

This chain connects TRBV29-1 to TRBJ2-6, with 8 bases identical to TRBD1. Germline-derived CDR1 and CDR2 are SQVTM and ANQGSEA. The J segment lost 1 base and the V segment lost 3 bases, leaving 5 bases of the junction unmatched. This CDR3 region has 16 residues. The CDR3: CSVERQGYSGANVLTF. The CDR3 DNA reads TGCAGCGTTGAGAGACAGGGGTATTCTGGGGCCAACGTCCTGACTTTC. Variable domain in full (rest from reference TRBV29-1 and TRBJ2-6): SAVISQKPSRDICQRGTSLTIQCQVDSQVTMMFWYRQQPGQSLTLIATANQGSEATYESGFVIDKFPISRPNLTFSTLTVSNMSPEDSSIYLCSVERQGYSGANVLTFGAGSRLTVL.

This clonotype was recorded at least ten times. The J gene is TRBJ1-2, the V gene TRBV4-1, with D possibly TRBD1 on 5 matching bases. The CDR3 is 16 residues long. Trimming cost V 3 bases and J 0 bases, with 14 bases left between them. CDR1 is MGHRA, CDR2 YSYEKL, per germline. The CDR3 DNA reads as TGCGCCAGCAGCCATCGCGGGACGGATACTAACTATGGCTACACCTTC. Translating gives CASSHRGTDTNYGYTF.

Worth noting for this clonotype: A clone one base away is much larger, so this may be a read error. The CDR3 bases are TGCAATGCTGTGGCGGGAGGGCACAATGAGCAGTTCTTC. This sequence encodes CNAVAGGHNEQFF. The chain combines TRBV20-1 with TRBJ2-1; TRBD2 aligns across 9 bases. The germline gives CDR1 DFQATT, CDR2 SNEGSKA (reference sequence). The CDR3 contains 13 residues.